One and the same sample provided the 13 T cell receptor beta chains below, sequenced in a study of cytotoxic CD8 clonotypes in ibrutinib-treated CLL. Clones were sequenced by immunoSEQ multiplex PCR, and TCRdb holds only the in-frame ones, with some missing. The sample contains 200,000 to 250,000 clones, nearly 80% of which appear only once. This sample comprised PBMCs, obtained after 12 months of ibrutinib treatment. The receptor source for this set is a human donor with chronic lymphocytic leukemia.

The J gene is TRBJ2-7, the V gene TRBV5-1; D may be TRBD1 (5 bases). CDR1 is SGHRS and CDR2 is YFSETQ in the germline V gene. Between the trimmed V and J ends, which lost 3 bases and 6 bases, there was a span of 13 bases. The CDR3 is 13 amino acids. The CDR3 loop reads CASSYFDRPEQYF. In nucleotides, the CDR3 is TGCGCCAGCAGCTACTTCGACAGACCCGAGCAGTACTTC.

The chain combines TRBV27 with TRBJ2-1; no firm D call. V gave up 0 bases and J gave up 6 bases, with 15 bases separating them. The CDR3 length is 16 residues. In germline, CDR1 is MNHEY, CDR2 SMNVEV (reference sequence). In nucleotides, the CDR3 is TGTGCCAGCAGTTTATCTGCAGTCCGAGGTTTCAATGAGCAGTTCTTC. Amino acid sequence: CASSLSAVRGFNEQFF.

The rearrangement uses TRBV7-2 and TRBJ1-5; D call uncertain. Germline V gives CDR1 SGHTA, CDR2 FQGNSA. There are 15 residues in the CDR3. The V and J ends lost 3 bases and 2 bases respectively, with 11 bases between them. The CDR3 nucleotides read TGTGCCAGCAGCTTCTACGGGGTAGGCAATCAGCCCCAGCATTTT. It codes for CASSFYGVGNQPQHF. Full variable domain (remainder filled in from reference TRBV7-2 and TRBJ1-5): GAGVSQSPSNKVTEKGKDVELRCDPISGHTALYWYRQSLGQGLEFLIYFQGNSAPDKSGLPSDRFSAERTGGSVSTLTIQRTQQEDSAVYLCASSFYGVGNQPQHFGDGTRLSIL.

The chain uses TRBV29-1 and TRBJ1-1; maybe TRBD1 (5 bases). Germline V gene lookup returns CDR1 SQVTM and CDR2 ANQGSEA. The CDR3 extends over 11 amino acids. The CDR3 sequence is CSAQGFGEAFF. CDR3 DNA sequence: TGCAGTGCCCAGGGTTTTGGTGAAGCTTTCTTT.

The table lists this clone with a few counts. This chain links TRBV19 with TRBJ1-2, with D maybe TRBD1 (5 bases). CDR3 length: 11 amino acids. CDR1 and CDR2 from the germline V gene are LNHDA and SQIVND (reference sequence). Deletions cut 5 bases from V and 8 bases from J, with 9 bases between. The CDR3 sequence is CASSWGSGYTF. The CDR3 region has the DNA TGTGCCAGTAGTTGGGGGTCCGGCTACACCTTC.

The chain combines TRBV18 with TRBJ2-2; 14 bases match TRBD2. The CDR3 is 18 residues long. V trimming: 3 bases; J trimming: 1 base; junction bases outside the gene matches: 4. Germline CDR1 and CDR2: KGHSH and LQKENI. Here the CDR3 DNA reads TGTGCCAGCTCACCGCCCGGACTAGCGGGGGGGAACACCGGGGAGCTGTTTTTT. It yields the protein CASSPPGLAGGNTGELFF. Full variable domain (missing parts from reference TRBV18 and TRBJ2-2): NAGVMQNPRHLVRRRGQEARLRCSPMKGHSHVYWYRQLPEEGLKFMVYLQKENIIDESGMPKERFSAEFPKEGPSILRIQQVVRGDSAAYFCASSPPGLAGGNTGELFFGEGSRLTVL.

This chain uses TRBV28 with TRBJ2-5; D might be TRBD1 (5 bases). The CDR3 consists of 13 residues. Per the germline V gene, CDR1 is MDHEN and CDR2 is SYDVKM. V was shortened by 4 bases and J by 5 bases, with 11 bases between the two germline ends. This CDR3 reads CASSSGQGETQYF. The DNA of the CDR3 is TGTGCCAGCAGTTCAGGGCAGGGCGAGACCCAGTACTTC.

This clone was observed a single time. J is TRBJ2-1 and V is TRBV6-5; TRBD2 matches 16 bases. The CDR3 has 15 amino acids. The junction had 8 bases not matched to a gene; V was cut back by 10 bases and J by 8 bases. Germline V gives CDR1 MNHEY, CDR2 SVGAGI. The DNA of the CDR3 is TGTGCCACCGGGACTAGCGGGGGGGCTTGGGATGAGCAGTTCTTC. Translating gives CATGTSGGAWDEQFF.

The rearrangement links TRBV28 to TRBJ1-1, with 8 bases matching TRBD1. The CDR3 sequence is 12 residues long. Unmatched junction bases numbered 3, after V lost 6 bases and J lost 6 bases. Germline V gene lookup returns CDR1 MDHEN and CDR2 SYDVKM. The CDR3 region has the DNA TGTGCCAGCAGCGGACAGGGCCCTGAAGCTTTCTTT. Translating it yields CASSGQGPEAFF.

There are many counts of this clone. The chain links TRBV7-9 to TRBJ2-1; D is ambiguous. V lost 4 bases and J lost 6, with 16 bases in between. CDR3 length equals 15 residues. Germline CDR1 is SEHNR and CDR2 is FQNEAQ (reference sequence). The DNA of the CDR3 is TGTGCCAGCAGCTCAACCAATAGCCTTCGCAATGAGCAGTTCTTC. The encoded protein is CASSSTNSLRNEQFF.

The V and J genes are TRBV18 and TRBJ2-7, with D possibly matching TRBD2 (6 bases). Per the germline V gene, CDR1 is KGHSH and CDR2 is LQKENI. Between the trimmed V and J ends, which lost 3 bases and 3 bases, there was a span of 12 bases. The CDR3 is made up of 14 amino acids. DNA for the CDR3: TGTGCCAGCTCACCGGACTATCTCAACTACGAGCAGTACTTC. Encoded protein: CASSPDYLNYEQYF.

This chain joins TRBV29-1 and TRBJ2-3; D tentatively fits TRBD1 or TRBD2 (5 bases each). Germline-derived CDR1 and CDR2 are SQVTM and ANQGSEA. V lost 4 bases, J lost 0 bases, and 11 bases lay in between. This CDR3 contains 14 residues. CDR3 nucleotides: TGCAGCGTTGGGGGACGGTTTAGCACAGATACGCAGTATTTT. Its translation: CSVGGRFSTDTQYF.

The CDR3 loop is CASRPGTSPFDEQFF. In nucleotides, the CDR3 is TGTGCCAGCAGACCCGGGACTAGCCCTTTTGATGAGCAGTTCTTC. This rearrangement joins TRBV6-5 to TRBJ2-1, with 9 positions matching TRBD2. The CDR3 runs to 15 residues. Looked up from germline, CDR1 is MNHEY and CDR2 is SVGAGI. V shed 6 bases, J shed 8 bases, and the junction held 11 bases outside the gene matches.